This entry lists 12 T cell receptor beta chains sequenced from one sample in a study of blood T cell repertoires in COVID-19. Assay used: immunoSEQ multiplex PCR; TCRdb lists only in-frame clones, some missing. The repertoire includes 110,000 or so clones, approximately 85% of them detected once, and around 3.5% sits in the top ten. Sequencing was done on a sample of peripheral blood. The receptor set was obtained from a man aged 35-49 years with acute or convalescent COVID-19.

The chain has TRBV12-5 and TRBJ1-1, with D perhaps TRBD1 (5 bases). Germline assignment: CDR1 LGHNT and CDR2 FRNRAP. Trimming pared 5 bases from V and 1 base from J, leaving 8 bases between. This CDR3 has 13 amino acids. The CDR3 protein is CASGLTGNTEAFF. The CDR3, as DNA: TGTGCTAGTGGTCTCACAGGGAACACTGAAGCTTTCTTT.

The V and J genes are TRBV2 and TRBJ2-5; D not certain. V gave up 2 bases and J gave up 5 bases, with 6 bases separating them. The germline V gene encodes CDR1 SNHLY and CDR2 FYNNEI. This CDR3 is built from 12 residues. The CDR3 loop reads CASSEWRETQYF. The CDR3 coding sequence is TGTGCCAGCAGTGAATGGCGGGAGACCCAGTACTTC.

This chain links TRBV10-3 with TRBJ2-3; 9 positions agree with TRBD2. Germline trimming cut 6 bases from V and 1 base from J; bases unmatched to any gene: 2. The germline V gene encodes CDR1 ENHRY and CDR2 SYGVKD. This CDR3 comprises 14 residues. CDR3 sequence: CAISLAGGTDTQYF. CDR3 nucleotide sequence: TGTGCCATCAGCTTAGCGGGGGGCACAGATACGCAGTATTTT.

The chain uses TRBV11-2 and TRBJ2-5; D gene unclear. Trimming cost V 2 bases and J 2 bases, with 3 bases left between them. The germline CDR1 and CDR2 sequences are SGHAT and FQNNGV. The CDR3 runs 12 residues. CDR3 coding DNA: TGTGCCAGCAGCTTACTACAAGAGACCCAGTACTTC. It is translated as CASSLLQETQYF.

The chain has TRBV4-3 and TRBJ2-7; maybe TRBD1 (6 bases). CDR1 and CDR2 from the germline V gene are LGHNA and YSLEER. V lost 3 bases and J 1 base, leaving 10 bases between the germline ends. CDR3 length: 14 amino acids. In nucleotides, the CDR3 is TGCGCCAGCAGCCAGGGGGCAGCATCCTACGAGCAGTACTTC. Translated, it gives CASSQGAASYEQYF.

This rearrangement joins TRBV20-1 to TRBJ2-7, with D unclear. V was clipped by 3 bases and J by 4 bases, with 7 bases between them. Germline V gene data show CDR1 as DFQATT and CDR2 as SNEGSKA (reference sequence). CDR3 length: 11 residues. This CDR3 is CSASRIYEQYF. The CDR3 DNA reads TGCAGTGCTAGCCGTATTTACGAGCAGTACTTC.

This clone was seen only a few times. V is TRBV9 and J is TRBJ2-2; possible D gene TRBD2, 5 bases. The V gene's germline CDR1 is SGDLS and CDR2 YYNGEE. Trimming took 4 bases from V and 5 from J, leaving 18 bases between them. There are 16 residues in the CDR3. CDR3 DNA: TGTGCCAGCAGCTTTTCCCCCGGACTTGCGACCGGGGAGCTGTTTTTT. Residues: CASSFSPGLATGELFF.

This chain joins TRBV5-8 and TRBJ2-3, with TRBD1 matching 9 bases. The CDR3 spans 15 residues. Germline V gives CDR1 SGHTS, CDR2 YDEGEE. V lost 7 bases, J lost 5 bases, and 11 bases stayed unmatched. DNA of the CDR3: TGTGCCAGCGGCCGATACAGGGGGCCCGGAGATACGCAGTATTTT. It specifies CASGRYRGPGDTQYF.

CDR3 sequence: CASSFGLAGGDTQYF. DNA for the CDR3: TGTGCCAGCAGCTTTGGACTAGCGGGGGGAGATACGCAGTATTTT. This chain connects TRBV7-2 to TRBJ2-3; 14 positions agree with TRBD2. The V and J ends lost 3 bases and 5 bases, in that order; junction bases with no gene match: 1. The germline V gene encodes CDR1 SGHTA and CDR2 FQGNSA. The CDR3 runs 15 residues. The variable domain in full, completed from reference TRBV7-2 and TRBJ2-3, reads GAGVSQSPSNKVTEKGKDVELRCDPISGHTALYWYRQSLGQGLEFLIYFQGNSAPDKSGLPSDRFSAERTGGSVSTLTIQRTQQEDSAVYLCASSFGLAGGDTQYFGPGTRLTVL.

Written as DNA, the CDR3 is TGTGCCAGCAGCTCCGAGTCTAACAGGGGCTATAATTCACCCCTCCACTTT. This encodes CASSSESNRGYNSPLHF. This chain connects TRBV7-2 to TRBJ1-6; 7 positions agree with TRBD1. CDR3 length: 17 amino acids. Germline V gene data show CDR1 as SGHTA and CDR2 as FQGNSA. Trimming took 4 bases from V and 3 from J; bases not matched to a gene: 9.

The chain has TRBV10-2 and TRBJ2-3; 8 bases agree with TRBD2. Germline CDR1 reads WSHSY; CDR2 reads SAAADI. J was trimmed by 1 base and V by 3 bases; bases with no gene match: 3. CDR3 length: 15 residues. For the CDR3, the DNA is TGCGCCAGCAGTGACCGGGGGGGAGGCACAGATACGCAGTATTTT. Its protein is CASSDRGGGTDTQYF.

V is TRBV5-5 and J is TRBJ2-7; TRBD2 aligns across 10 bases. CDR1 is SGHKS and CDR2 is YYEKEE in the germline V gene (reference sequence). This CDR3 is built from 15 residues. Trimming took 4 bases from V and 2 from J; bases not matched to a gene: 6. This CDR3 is CASSLSGGLTYEQYF. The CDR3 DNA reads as TGTGCCAGCAGCCTTAGCGGGGGGCTTACCTACGAGCAGTACTTC. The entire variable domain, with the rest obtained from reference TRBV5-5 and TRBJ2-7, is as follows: DAGVTQSPTHLIKTRGQQVTLRCSPISGHKSVSWYQQVLGQGPQFIFQYYEKEERGRGNFPDRFSARQFPNYSSELNVNALLLGDSALYLCASSLSGGLTYEQYFGPGTRLTVT.